Listed here are 14 T cell receptor beta chains from one sample, sequenced in a study of T cell responses to AZD1222 COVID-19 vaccine. TCRdb's copy holds only in-frame clones and misses some; the assay was immunoSEQ multiplex PCR. The sample lists 200,000 or so clones; 75% to 90% were seen once. The starting material was peripheral blood, obtained on day 0 of MenACWY control vaccination. The receptors were sampled from an adult in good health.

The chain joins TRBV28 to TRBJ2-2; D not certain. CDR3 length: 15 amino acids. V shed 4 bases and J shed 0 bases, with 9 bases lying between them. Germline V gene lookup returns CDR1 MDHEN and CDR2 SYDVKM. The CDR3 loop is CASSSASANTGELFF. The CDR3, as DNA: TGTGCCAGCAGTTCGGCGTCAGCGAACACCGGGGAGCTGTTTTTT.

The rearrangement joins TRBV18 to TRBJ2-7; 10 nucleotides align to TRBD2. V dropped 2 bases and J dropped 2; count of bases not matched to a gene: 12. The CDR3 extends over 18 amino acids. In germline, CDR1 is KGHSH, CDR2 LQKENI. The CDR3 DNA sequence: TGTGCCAGCTCACCATTGAGCATATCGGGACTAGCGACCTACGAGCAGTACTTC. Translation: CASSPLSISGLATYEQYF.

The chain carries TRBV14 and TRBJ1-1, with a weak D call TRBD1 (5 bases). Trimming pared 1 base from V and 5 bases from J, leaving 14 bases between. From germline, CDR1 is SGHDN and CDR2 FVKESK. CDR3 size: 15 residues. The DNA of the CDR3 is TGTGCCAGCAGCCAAGGAGGGGCGTTAATGACTGAAGCTTTCTTT. The encoded protein is CASSQGGALMTEAFF.

The rearrangement joins TRBV28 to TRBJ1-5; D remains unclear. With 7 bases removed from V and 1 base from J, the gap between germline ends came to 14 bases. The CDR3 runs 15 residues. Germline V gives CDR1 MDHEN, CDR2 SYDVKM. CDR3 protein: CASIPSGISNQPQHF. The CDR3 region has the DNA TGTGCCAGCATCCCTTCCGGGATCAGCAATCAGCCCCAGCATTTT.

The V and J genes are TRBV5-1 and TRBJ2-7; D remains unclear. The CDR3 loop spans 12 amino acids. CDR1 and CDR2 from the germline V gene are SGHRS and YFSETQ. V lost 0 bases and J lost 7, with 8 bases in between. CDR3 protein: CASSLASREQYF. The CDR3 bases are TGCGCCAGCAGCTTGGCCTCGAGGGAGCAGTACTTC.

This clone was counted a few times. V gene TRBV7-2 combines with J gene TRBJ1-5, with a tentative D call TRBD1 (6 bases). V lost 5 bases, J lost 3 bases, and 8 bases lay in between. Germline CDR1 is SGHTA and CDR2 is FQGNSA. This CDR3 has 13 residues. The CDR3 reads CASSGQPNQPQHF. The CDR3 nucleotides read TGTGCCAGCAGCGGACAGCCCAATCAGCCCCAGCATTTT.

The CDR3 sequence is CASSTSRSTQPQHF. The CDR3 DNA is TGTGCCAGTAGTACTTCAAGGAGTACTCAGCCCCAGCATTTT. The V gene is TRBV19, the J gene TRBJ1-5; D uncertain. This CDR3 is built from 14 residues. From germline, CDR1 is LNHDA and CDR2 SQIVND (reference sequence). Trimming took off 4 bases at V and 6 bases at J, with 13 bases between the two ends.

The table lists this clone with a count of one. The chain joins TRBV9 to TRBJ1-3; 9 bases align to TRBD1. Looked up from germline, CDR1 is SGDLS and CDR2 is YYNGEE. The CDR3 spans 14 residues. Trimming cost V 3 bases and J 3 bases; bases outside gene matches: 1. CDR3 residues: CASSGGQGGNTIYF. The CDR3 DNA follows: TGTGCCAGCAGCGGGGGACAGGGTGGAAACACCATATATTTT.

V is TRBV3-1 (or the pseudogene TRBV3-2) and J is TRBJ2-6; 7 bases line up with TRBD1. After removal of 4 bases from V and 1 base from J, the junction contained 1 base not matched to a gene. Germline CDR1 is LGHDT and CDR2 is YNNKEL (reference sequence). The CDR3 is 15 amino acids. The CDR3 reads CASSRQGSGANVLTF. The CDR3 coding sequence is TGTGCCAGCAGCCGACAGGGTTCTGGGGCCAACGTCCTGACTTTC.

The chain links TRBV25-1 to TRBJ2-2, with D perhaps being TRBD1 or TRBD2 (5 bases each). Trimming pared 1 base from V and 7 bases from J, leaving 13 bases between. Looked up from germline, CDR1 is MGHDK and CDR2 is SYGVNS. The CDR3 runs to 15 residues. The CDR3 region has the DNA TGTGCCAGCAGTGAATTTGCCAGGGAGAGCGGGGAGCTGTTTTTT. It specifies CASSEFARESGELFF.

The rearrangement uses TRBV19 and TRBJ1-5; no definite D call. The CDR3 loop spans 12 amino acids. Looked up from germline, CDR1 is LNHDA and CDR2 is SQIVND (reference sequence). V was pared by 11 bases and J by 1 base, with 9 bases between. The CDR3: CASGPSNQPQHF. CDR3 sequence (DNA): TGTGCCTCAGGCCCGAGCAATCAGCCCCAGCATTTT. The full variable domain, in which reference TRBV19 and TRBJ1-5 provide the parts outside the CDR3, is DGGITQSPKYLFRKEGQNVTLSCEQNLNHDAMYWYRQDPGQGLRLIYYSQIVNDFQKGDIAEGYSVSREKKESFPLTVTSAQKNPTAFYLCASGPSNQPQHFGDGTRLSIL.

The sample holds one count of this clone. V usage is TRBV15 and J usage is TRBJ2-7; 7 bases are a match to TRBD2. The CDR3 spans 14 residues. Germline V gene sequence: CDR1 LNHNV, CDR2 YYDKDF (reference sequence). Unmatched junction bases numbered 5, after V lost 0 bases and J lost 6 bases. The CDR3 sequence is CATSRDPVAGEQYF. CDR3 sequence (DNA): TGTGCCACCAGCAGAGATCCGGTAGCGGGCGAGCAGTACTTC.

This clone showed up just a few times. V usage is TRBV6-1 and J usage is TRBJ1-5; D gene uncertain. V lost 1 base to trimming and J lost 2 bases, with 12 bases between them. Germline-derived CDR1 and CDR2 are MNHNS and SASEGT. The CDR3 contains 16 residues. The CDR3 nucleotides read TGTGCCAGCAGTGAAGATTCGGGGTCTGGCAATCAGCCCCAGCATTTT. It translates to CASSEDSGSGNQPQHF.

The chain employs TRBV30 and TRBJ2-1; TRBD1 matches 9 bases. Germline CDR1 GTSNPN, CDR2 SVGIG (reference sequence). CDR3 length: 15 amino acids. V trimming: 0 bases; J trimming: 10 bases; junction bases outside the gene matches: 10. The CDR3 region is CAWSVAGTGLWEQFF. CDR3 DNA sequence: TGTGCCTGGAGTGTAGCTGGGACAGGGCTTTGGGAGCAGTTCTTC.